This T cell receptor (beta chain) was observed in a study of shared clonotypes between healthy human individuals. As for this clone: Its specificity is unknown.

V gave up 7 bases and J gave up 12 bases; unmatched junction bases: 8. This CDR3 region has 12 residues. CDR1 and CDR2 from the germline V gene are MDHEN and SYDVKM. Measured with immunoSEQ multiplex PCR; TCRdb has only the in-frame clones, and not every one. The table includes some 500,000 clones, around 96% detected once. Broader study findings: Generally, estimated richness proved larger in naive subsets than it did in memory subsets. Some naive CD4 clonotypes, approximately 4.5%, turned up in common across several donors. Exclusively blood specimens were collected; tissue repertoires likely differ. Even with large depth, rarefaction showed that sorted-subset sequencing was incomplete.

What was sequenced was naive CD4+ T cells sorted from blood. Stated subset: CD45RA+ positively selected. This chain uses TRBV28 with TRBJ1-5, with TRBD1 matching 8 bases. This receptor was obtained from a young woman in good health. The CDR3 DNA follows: TGTGCCAGCACCTACAGGGGGAGGGACCAGCATTTT. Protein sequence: CASTYRGRDQHF.